A selection of T cell receptor beta chains follows, all from one sample in a study of OX40 agonist ivuxolimab in advanced cancers. Repertoires were generated with immunoSEQ multiplex PCR, while TCRdb's copy carries only in-frame clones and drops some. The sample has about 38,000 clones, 82% seen once; the top ten hold roughly 8%. The material was CD4+ or CD8+ T cells sorted from blood, obtained in a trial of the OX40 agonist ivuxolimab. The receptor source for this set is an adult with an advanced solid tumor such as melanoma, head and neck, liver or kidney cancer. Each CDR3 is given with its conserved first and last residue. Each record gives: clone size, CDR3 length, D gene, V gene, J gene, CDR3 protein, CDR3 DNA. The D gene is left open where the match is weak. Some rows have no size entry. The others give once, few or many, or a class for an expanded clone.

>.|14|.|TRBV5-4|TRBJ2-7
CASSPSGSSYEQYF
TGTGCCAGCAGCCCCTCTGGCAGCTCCTACGAGCAGTACTTC
>.|14|.|TRBV6-5|TRBJ1-5
CASSLRNTNQPQHF
TGTGCCAGCAGCCTTAGAAATACGAATCAGCCCCAGCATTTT
>.|17|.|TRBV19|TRBJ1-2
CASSIGDQVPLVYGYTF
TGTGCCAGTAGTATAGGCGACCAGGTGCCGCTGGTCTATGGCTACACCTTC
>.|13|TRBD2|TRBV10-1|TRBJ2-1
CASSEREGNEQFF
TGCGCCAGCAGTGAGCGGGAGGGCAATGAGCAGTTCTTC
>.|14|.|TRBV4-2|TRBJ2-3
CASSQAWSTDTQYF
TGTGCCAGCAGCCAAGCTTGGAGCACAGATACGCAGTATTTT
>once|16|TRBD1|TRBV27|TRBJ2-5
CASSLSPGTGGETQYF
TGTGCCAGCAGCCTTAGTCCCGGGACAGGGGGAGAGACCCAGTACTTC
>.|15|.|TRBV19|TRBJ1-1
CASSIWGRGGTEAFF
TGTGCCAGTAGTATTTGGGGACGGGGGGGCACTGAAGCTTTCTTT
>.|12|.|TRBV5-8|TRBJ2-1
CASSLNGRRQFF
TGTGCCAGCAGCTTGAACGGGAGAAGGCAGTTCTTC
>.|15|.|TRBV6-6|TRBJ1-4
CASSPGTAGLEKLFF
TGTGCCAGCAGTCCCGGGACCGCCGGTTTGGAAAAACTGTTTTTT
>.|15|TRBD1|TRBV7-7|TRBJ2-5
CASSTRTGSGETQYF
TGTGCCAGCAGCACACGGACAGGGTCGGGAGAGACCCAGTACTTC
>.|19|TRBD1|TRBV15|TRBJ2-6
CATSRDPGTANSGANVLTF
TGTGCCACCAGCAGAGACCCCGGGACAGCGAACTCTGGGGCCAACGTCCTGACTTTC
>.|16|.|TRBV5-1|TRBJ1-2
CASSPIGGSSLLGYTF
TGCGCCAGCAGTCCAATAGGGGGGTCCTCCCTACTTGGCTACACCTTC
>.|15|.|TRBV4-2|TRBJ2-1
CASSQVGREPDEQFF
TGTGCCAGCAGCCAAGTTGGTCGGGAGCCGGATGAGCAGTTCTTC
>.|14|.|TRBV6-4|TRBJ2-2
CASSDLESTGELFF
TGTGCCAGCAGTGACTTGGAATCGACCGGGGAGCTGTTTTTT
>few|15|.|TRBV5-1|TRBJ1-4
CASSLGGATNEKLFF
TGCGCCAGCAGCTTGGGCGGGGCAACTAATGAAAAACTGTTTTTT
>.|16|TRBD2|TRBV27|TRBJ2-3
CASSRPGTSGTDTQYF
TGTGCCAGCAGTCGACCCGGGACTAGTGGGACAGATACGCAGTATTTT
>.|13|.|TRBV19|TRBJ2-7
CASSILQGHEQYF
TGTGCCAGTAGTATCCTCCAGGGCCACGAGCAGTACTTC
>.|12|.|TRBV2|TRBJ2-7
CASSEIGYEQYF
TGTGCCAGCAGTGAGATAGGCTACGAGCAGTACTTC
>.|14|.|TRBV25-1|TRBJ1-2
CASSEWWANYGYTF
TGTGCCAGCAGTGAATGGTGGGCTAACTATGGCTACACCTTC
>.|16|TRBD1|TRBV9|TRBJ1-2
CASSVVEGGDNYGYTF
TGTGCCAGCAGCGTAGTAGAAGGGGGCGATAACTATGGCTACACCTTC
>.|14|.|TRBV19|TRBJ1-2
CASSIRPPTGGYTF
TGTGCCAGTAGTATTAGGCCCCCCACGGGAGGCTACACCTTC
>.|14|TRBD1|TRBV5-1|TRBJ2-3
CASSSDRGTDTQYF
TGCGCCAGCAGCTCGGACAGGGGGACTGATACGCAGTATTTT
>.|14|.|TRBV19|TRBJ2-1
CASTPEGFGNEQFF
TGTGCCAGTACCCCGGAGGGGTTTGGGAATGAGCAGTTCTTC
>.|13|.|TRBV11-2|TRBJ1-1
CASRPSPNTEAFF
TGTGCCAGCAGGCCTTCACCGAACACTGAAGCTTTCTTT
>few|12|TRBD1|TRBV30|TRBJ1-1
CAWNRGEGEAFF
TGTGCCTGGAACAGGGGGGAAGGTGAAGCTTTCTTT
>.|14|TRBD2|TRBV7-9|TRBJ2-1
CASSIGTSGNKQFF
TGTGCCAGCAGCATCGGGACTAGCGGGAATAAGCAGTTCTTC
>few|15|.|TRBV11-2|TRBJ2-3
CASSLLQGYTDTQYF
TGTGCCAGCAGCTTGTTGCAGGGGTACACAGATACGCAGTATTTT
>.|16|.|TRBV7-2|TRBJ1-5
CASSLLSGAYNQPQHF
TGTGCCAGCAGCTTACTATCCGGGGCCTACAATCAGCCCCAGCATTTT
>few|14|.|TRBV5-1|TRBJ2-7
CASSLGPASDEQYF
TGCGCCAGCAGCTTGGGTCCAGCGAGCGACGAGCAGTACTTC
>.|13|.|TRBV30|TRBJ2-7
CAWSWGRGNEQYF
TGTGCCTGGAGTTGGGGGCGGGGGAACGAGCAGTACTTC
>.|13|.|TRBV6-1|TRBJ1-2
CASSARGGRGYTF
TGTGCCAGCAGTGCCAGGGGCGGAAGGGGCTACACCTTC
>.|17|TRBD2|TRBV23-1|TRBJ2-1
CASSQHPGLAAYNEQFF
TGCGCCAGCAGTCAACATCCGGGACTAGCGGCCTACAATGAGCAGTTCTTC